These T cell receptor beta chains were read from a single sample in a study of B cell selection in AIRE deficiency. Clones were read by immunoSEQ multiplex PCR, and TCRdb kept only the in-frame ones, dropping some. The data contain about 21,000 clones, 94% of them singletons. Sample: Tregs sorted from PBMCs. Source of these receptors: a human donor with AIRE deficiency. Both conserved end residues are part of each CDR3. A D gene is named only where the DNA matches it firmly. Clone size is not always given. Where it is, it says once, few, many or a class for expanded clones.

clone size	D gene	V gene	J gene	CDR3 DNA	CDR3 protein
NA	NA	TRBV10-3	TRBJ1-1	TGTGCCACCGTTGAGGCCATTGTAGGGAGGAACACTGAAGCTTTCTTT	CATVEAIVGRNTEAFF
NA	NA	TRBV5-4	TRBJ1-1	TGTGCCAGCAGCTTTCAACGGAACACTGAAGCTTTCTTT	CASSFQRNTEAFF
NA	TRBD1	TRBV13	TRBJ1-6	TGTGCCAGCAGCTTACGACAGGGGGCTTATTCACCCCTCCACTTT	CASSLRQGAYSPLHF
NA	NA	TRBV10-3	TRBJ2-7	TGTGCCATCAGTGAGAGGGGGTTCTCCTACGAGCAGTACTTC	CAISERGFSYEQYF
once	NA	TRBV5-1	TRBJ1-2	TGCGCCAGCCAGGAACGTGGTGGCTACACCTTC	CASQERGGYTF
NA	NA	TRBV11-2	TRBJ2-1	TGTGCCAGCAGCCCAGGAGGGCACAGCGGAAGGTTCTTC	CASSPGGHSGRFF
NA	TRBD1	TRBV18	TRBJ2-5	TGTGCCAGCTCACCATCGAGACAGGGTCGAGAGACCCAGTACTTC	CASSPSRQGRETQYF
NA	TRBD2	TRBV7-2	TRBJ2-7	TGTGCCAGCAGCTTAGGACTAGCTGTCTACGAGCAGTACTTC	CASSLGLAVYEQYF
NA	TRBD1	TRBV9	TRBJ2-3	TGTGCCAGCAGCCCCCGGGACAGGGCCCTCACAGATACGCAGTATTTT	CASSPRDRALTDTQYF
NA	NA	TRBV19	TRBJ2-1	TGTGCCAGTAGTATCTTCAATGAGCAGTTCTTC	CASSIFNEQFF
NA	NA	TRBV30	TRBJ2-7	TGTGCCTGGGGGGACCCGGGTTCCTACGAGCAGTACTTC	CAWGDPGSYEQYF
NA	TRBD1	TRBV9	TRBJ2-1	TGTGCCAGCAGCGTTGGGACAGACAATGAGCAGTTCTTC	CASSVGTDNEQFF
NA	TRBD1	TRBV10-3	TRBJ1-2	TGTGCCATCAGTACAGGGGCGGGCTATGGCTGCACCTTC	CAISTGAGYGCTF
NA	NA	TRBV18	TRBJ2-5	TGTGCCAGCTCACCCGGTACAGAGACCCAGTACTTC	CASSPGTETQYF
NA	TRBD2	TRBV7-9	TRBJ2-1	TGTGCCAGCAGCTTAGGACTAGCGGGAGGAACGGGCTCCTACAATGAGCAGTTCTTC	CASSLGLAGGTGSYNEQFF
NA	NA	TRBV4-3	TRBJ1-1	TGCGCCAGCAGCCCTTACCTCATGGGGTGGACTGAAGCTTTCTTT	CASSPYLMGWTEAFF
NA	NA	TRBV6-5	TRBJ2-7	TGTGCCAGTCAAGAGGGGAGCTCCTACGAGCAGTACTTC	CASQEGSSYEQYF
once	NA	TRBV6-5	TRBJ2-3	TGTGCCAGCAGTTACTCGACATCTCCCACAGATACGCAGTATTTT	CASSYSTSPTDTQYF
NA	NA	TRBV28	TRBJ2-1	TGTGCCAGCAGTACCCGCCCCAGCTCCTACAATGAGCAGTTCTTC	CASSTRPSSYNEQFF
once	TRBD1	TRBV9	TRBJ2-5	TGTGCCAGCAGCCTCCGGACAGGGGGCACCCTAGAGACCCAGTACTTC	CASSLRTGGTLETQYF
NA	NA	TRBV7-6	TRBJ1-3	TGTGCCAGCAGCCCGACAGACGCGAGAAACACCATATATTTT	CASSPTDARNTIYF
NA	NA	TRBV4-2	TRBJ1-2	TGTGCCAGCAGCTTGGAACAGGCGCAAACCTTC	CASSLEQAQTF
NA	NA	TRBV19	TRBJ2-5	TGTGCCAGTAAGGGACTTGAAGAGACCCAGTACTTC	CASKGLEETQYF
NA	TRBD2	TRBV28	TRBJ2-7	TGTGCCAGCAGTCCTTCAACCGGGGGGGTAGGGTACGAGCAGTACTTC	CASSPSTGGVGYEQYF
NA	TRBD1	TRBV2	TRBJ2-7	TGTGCCAGCAGTGGAAGAGTGAGGGACAGGGCTCCCTACGAGCAGTACTTC	CASSGRVRDRAPYEQYF
NA	TRBD1	TRBV28	TRBJ2-7	TGTGCCAGCAGTTTATTGGAGGAGACAGGGGGCTACGAGCAGTACTTC	CASSLLEETGGYEQYF
NA	NA	TRBV30	TRBJ2-3	TGTGCCTGGAGTGTTTCCGCAGCGACGCAGTATTTT	CAWSVSAATQYF
NA	NA	TRBV19	TRBJ2-5	TGTGCCAGTAGTTACGTTTTACGGGGGACCCAGTACTTC	CASSYVLRGTQYF
NA	NA	TRBV5-5	TRBJ2-7	TGTGCCAGCAGCTTCATGACCTACGAGCAGTACTTC	CASSFMTYEQYF
NA	NA	TRBV9	TRBJ2-5	TGTGCCAGCAGCTTAGACGGGACTTCCATCGGGACCCAGTACTTC	CASSLDGTSIGTQYF
NA	NA	TRBV28	TRBJ2-1	TGTGCCGTTTTAAGCTCCTACAATGAGCAGTTCTTC	CAVLSSYNEQFF
NA	TRBD2	TRBV5-6	TRBJ2-3	TGTGCCAGCAGCGCTACGGGACTAGCGGGAGAGATCACAGATACGCAGTATTTT	CASSATGLAGEITDTQYF
few	NA	TRBV2	TRBJ1-5	TGTGCCACCTCAACCGGCTCCCAGCCCCAGCATTTT	CATSTGSQPQHF
NA	NA	TRBV15	TRBJ2-1	TGTGCCACCAGCAGGGGAGTACAGGACTACAATGAGCAGTTCTTC	CATSRGVQDYNEQFF
once	TRBD2	TRBV10-1	TRBJ2-3	TGCGCCAGCAGTGACTTCCGTGGGACTAGCGGTTTCACAGATACGCAGTATTTT	CASSDFRGTSGFTDTQYF
NA	NA	TRBV6-6	TRBJ2-1	TGTGCCAGCAGTTACCCTTCTAGCGTGGAGTTCTTC	CASSYPSSVEFF
NA	NA	TRBV7-9	TRBJ1-4	TGTGCCAGCACCCTAATGGGGGTCGAAAAACTGTTTTTT	CASTLMGVEKLFF
NA	NA	TRBV19	TRBJ2-5	TGTGCCAGTAAAGACAGACACCAAGAGACCCAGTACTTC	CASKDRHQETQYF
NA	NA	TRBV11-3	TRBJ2-7	TGTGCCAGCAGCTTGCGGGGGCGGTACGAGCAGTACTTC	CASSLRGRYEQYF
NA	NA	TRBV5-8	TRBJ2-1	TGTGCCAGCCCCGAAGGAATGGAGTTCCCCCCCAATGAGCAGTTCTTC	CASPEGMEFPPNEQFF
NA	NA	TRBV5-1	TRBJ2-5	TGCGCCAGCAGCTTGGGATGGCAAGAGACCCAGTACTTC	CASSLGWQETQYF
once	TRBD1	TRBV27	TRBJ1-1	TGTGCCAGCAGTTGGGCAGGGGGCTTTGGCACTGAAGCTTTCTTT	CASSWAGGFGTEAFF